Listed here is a single TCR beta chain. This clonotype came up a few times. The antigen this receptor binds is unknown. A much larger clone differs from this one at a single base, so this may be a read error. All patients had node-negative disease on CT and PET/CT, and none had a history of other malignancies or had previously received chemotherapy or radiotherapy. At each of two time points, around 5.7 milliliters of peripheral venous blood were collected in EDTA tubes. Ficoll-Paque Plus density-gradient centrifugation was used to isolate PBMCs. Immediately after collection, samples were stored at -80 degrees C until analysis. From a lookup of the germline V gene (reference sequence), CDR1 and CDR2 are SGHKS and YYEKEE. From its cysteine to its phenylalanine, the CDR3 spans 15 amino acids. Kept here is only the CDR3 DNA, which spans 45 bases and is read in frame from base 1. The data derive from a study of prognosis after radiotherapy for stage I lung cancer (dated by TCRdb to the early 2020s). Background for the entire study: Between early 2018 and early 2019, roughly 18 patients with stage I NSCLC were enrolled in Nanjing, China. Fourteen of the patients were found to have newly diagnosed primary stage I lung tumors, and a few were living with oligometastatic NSCLC after surgical resection of the primary tumor. All patients were regarded as medically inoperable, because of comorbidities in about a dozen patients and refusal of surgery in roughly 7 patients. The cohort was made up of about a dozen men and several women, with a median age of approximately 74 years and an age range of about 53 to 95 years. Squamous cell carcinoma histology was identified in roughly seven patients, and adenocarcinoma histology was identified in eleven to twelve patients. SBRT was delivered in 3 to 5 fractions with a biologically effective dose of at least 100 Gy, and image-guided IMRT or VMAT was used for delivery. In every patient, SBRT was given without any concurrent therapy. Distant metastases were developed by four of the 19 patients after SBRT, at a median of roughly 7 months, whereas no significant progression was observed in the other 15 patients. Peripheral blood TCR beta repertoires were profiled in stage I NSCLC patients before and after stereotactic body radiotherapy, and the study then linked these repertoires to distant failure. For each of the approximately 20 patients, one blood sample was taken before SBRT and one after, so the study sequenced some 40 samples in total. Study-wide findings and limitations: None of the reported P values were adjusted for multiple comparisons. The small cohort and short follow-up limited the study, so independent validation of the findings is needed. TRBV and TRBJ usage frequencies reportedly varied with metastasis status, involving two V genes at baseline and nine V and two J genes after SBRT. A decrease in unique TCR clone counts was observed after SBRT (median 10,088 before versus several thousand after; Wilcoxon paired P=0.011). Whether the expanded TCR clones were tumor-specific was not determined. Post-SBRT Shannon entropy and its change from baseline were lower in patients who developed distant metastases; baseline Shannon entropy was not associated with metastases.

Two rounds of multiplex PCR were used to amplify the TCR beta CDR3 region from genomic DNA. The first PCR round used primers specific to each TRBV and TRBJ gene, with sequences filed in Chinese patent CN105087789A. Universal primers were used in the second PCR round. The Roche High Pure PCR Template Preparation Kit was used to extract genomic DNA from the frozen PBMCs. The libraries underwent paired-end sequencing with 151 bp reads on an Illumina HiSeq 3000. Processing in the source paper ran as follows. Raw reads lacking the multiplex PCR primer sequences were removed with CutAdapt. PEAR was used to merge high-quality paired reads into contigs. By aligning each contig to reference sequences, MiXCR assigned the TRB V, D and J gene segments to that contig. To remove sequencing errors, CDR3 sequences were clustered according to base quality and sequence similarity. Shannon entropy, normalized by the natural log of the productive TCR sequence number, served as the measure of diversity. To get clonality, Shannon entropy was divided by the natural log of the number of unique clonotypes, and that result was subtracted from one. Progression-free survival cut-offs for repertoire metrics were chosen using the Youden index of ROC curves, with analyses run in R 3.5.3. The raw public data were reprocessed by TCRdb itself: fastp quality trimming at Q25, MiXCR clonotype calling, in-frame beta chains only. Rows are unified per CDR3 protein, each entry keeping the most common DNA and genes. The V and J calls were determined by TCRdb, not by the authors. For this sample there are approximately 35,000 distinct CDR3 sequences; about 34% appear just once. Of the sample, approximately 16% falls within the top ten clones.

The rearranged chain carries TRBV5-5 and TRBJ2-7; 8 nucleotides in the junction match TRBD1. This specimen was PBMCs, taken before or after stereotactic body radiation therapy (not recorded which). The sequence was obtained from a donor aged 50 or older with non-small cell lung cancer. The CDR3 amino acid sequence is: CTSSPGQVISYEQYF. The bases are TGTACCAGCAGCCCGGGACAGGTAATCTCCTACGAGCAGTACTTC.